This TCR beta chain was observed in a study of blood T cell repertoires in COVID-19. The wider study: PBMCs, B-cell-depleted T cells, or T cells provided the cDNA or gDNA that made up the material.

Looked up from germline, CDR1 is LNHDA and CDR2 is SQIVND (reference sequence). The CDR3 is made up of 15 amino acids. V was trimmed by 3 bases and J by 2 bases, leaving 14 bases between them. Original analysis: Reference gene primer amplification in the assay estimated nucleated cell counts. The repertoire was sequenced with immunoSEQ multiplex PCR; TCRdb's copy has only in-frame clones and lacks some. The DNA was the basis for D and trimming; V, J and clone size are from that table. The sample carries about 89,000 clones, less than 85% recorded once. Sequenced input: peripheral blood. The sequence was collected from an elderly woman with acute or convalescent COVID-19. The rearrangement joins TRBV19 to TRBJ2-7, with a possible D match to TRBD1 (5 bases). CDR3 loop: CASSMRGQGTYEQYF. CDR3 sequence (DNA): TGTGCCAGTAGTATGAGAGGACAAGGAACCTACGAGCAGTACTTC.